The rows below give T cell receptor beta chains drawn from one sample of a study of OX40 agonist ivuxolimab in advanced cancers. Profiled with immunoSEQ multiplex PCR; TCRdb holds only in-frame clones, not every one. This sample carries roughly 120,000 clones, 75% to 90% of them seen once, and the ten largest clones take around 0.57%. The sequencing here drew on CD4+ or CD8+ T cells sorted from blood, taken in a trial of the OX40 agonist ivuxolimab. The receptors were gathered from an adult with an advanced solid tumor such as melanoma, head and neck, liver or kidney cancer. Each CDR3 is given with its conserved first and last residue. The D gene is left open where the match is weak. Not all rows give a size; the values are once, few, many and, for expanded clones, a class.

d_call	v_call	clone_size	j_call	cdr3_aa	cdr3_nt
TRBD1	TRBV9	NA	TRBJ1-5	CASSVGTGDQPQHF	TGTGCCAGCAGCGTAGGGACAGGGGATCAGCCCCAGCATTTT
TRBD2	TRBV27	once	TRBJ2-7	CASSSRGAGETYEQYF	TGTGCCAGCAGTTCCCGGGGAGCGGGGGAAACCTACGAGCAGTACTTC
NA	TRBV27	NA	TRBJ1-6	CASRPFSNSPLHF	TGTGCCAGCAGACCCTTTAGTAATTCACCCCTCCACTTT
TRBD1	TRBV10-3	NA	TRBJ1-1	CAIGTGTMNTEAFF	TGTGCCATAGGGACAGGTACCATGAACACTGAAGCTTTCTTT
NA	TRBV5-5	NA	TRBJ1-5	CASSLGQNSNQPQHF	TGTGCCAGCAGCTTAGGGCAAAATAGCAATCAGCCCCAGCATTTT
TRBD1	TRBV7-9	NA	TRBJ2-5	CASSYLGTGGREQYF	TGTGCCAGCAGCTACCTTGGGACAGGTGGTAGGGAGCAGTACTTC
TRBD2	TRBV11-2	NA	TRBJ2-3	CASMRLAGNTDTQYF	TGTGCCAGCATGCGGCTAGCGGGAAACACAGATACGCAGTATTTT
NA	TRBV18	NA	TRBJ2-1	CASSPGSSNEQFF	TGTGCCAGCTCACCAGGGTCAAGCAATGAGCAGTTCTTC
NA	TRBV30	NA	TRBJ1-1	CAWSPGSRAMNTEAFF	TGTGCCTGGAGCCCCGGGTCTAGGGCCATGAACACTGAAGCTTTCTTT
NA	TRBV5-6	NA	TRBJ1-6	CASSLSRNSPLHF	TGTGCCAGCAGCTTGTCCAGAAATTCACCCCTCCACTTT
NA	TRBV19	NA	TRBJ2-5	CASSIVYLQTQYF	TGTGCCAGTAGTATAGTTTACCTACAGACCCAGTACTTC
NA	TRBV6-4	NA	TRBJ2-3	CASSEDSRGGRGTQYF	TGTGCCAGCAGTGAGGACAGTCGCGGGGGAAGGGGTACGCAGTATTTT
TRBD1	TRBV28	NA	TRBJ2-2	CASRPGQDTGELFF	TGTGCCAGCAGGCCGGGACAGGACACCGGGGAGCTGTTTTTT
NA	TRBV19	NA	TRBJ1-4	CASSIRGASEEKLFF	TGTGCCAGTAGTATACGAGGGGCCAGTGAGGAAAAACTGTTTTTT
TRBD1	TRBV6-6	NA	TRBJ2-1	CASSVVTGGAEQFF	TGTGCCAGCAGCGTAGTCACAGGGGGCGCTGAGCAGTTCTTC
TRBD1	TRBV27	NA	TRBJ1-4	CASSPLARGFEKLFF	TGTGCCAGCAGTCCCCTGGCCAGGGGGTTTGAAAAACTGTTTTTT
NA	TRBV4-3	NA	TRBJ2-1	CASSQDNQDHNEQFF	TGCGCCAGCAGCCAAGATAACCAGGATCACAATGAGCAGTTCTTC
TRBD2	TRBV30	once	TRBJ2-7	CAWSSRGGPYEQYF	TGTGCCTGGAGTTCGCGGGGGGGCCCCTACGAGCAGTACTTC
NA	TRBV7-2	NA	TRBJ2-7	CASSSARGRGHEQYF	TGTGCCAGCAGCTCCGCTCGGGGGCGCGGACACGAGCAGTACTTC
TRBD1	TRBV6-4	NA	TRBJ1-1	CASSIGQGASAFF	TGTGCCAGCAGTATAGGACAGGGGGCGTCAGCTTTCTTT
NA	TRBV5-1	NA	TRBJ2-6	CASSYGGANVLTF	TGCGCCAGCAGCTACGGTGGGGCCAACGTCCTGACTTTC
TRBD1	TRBV30	NA	TRBJ1-5	CAWSAVSGGTGAFNQPQHF	TGTGCCTGGAGTGCAGTCAGTGGGGGGACAGGGGCCTTTAATCAGCCCCAGCATTTT
TRBD1	TRBV30	NA	TRBJ1-2	CAWRAGGNYGYTF	TGTGCCTGGAGGGCAGGGGGTAACTATGGCTACACCTTC
NA	TRBV7-2	NA	TRBJ1-1	CASSLVRDRGKAFF	TGTGCCAGCAGCTTAGTAAGGGATCGGGGGAAGGCTTTCTTT
NA	TRBV6-1	NA	TRBJ1-5	CASSEVGVRNQPQHF	TGTGCCAGCAGTGAAGTCGGGGTCCGGAATCAGCCCCAGCATTTT
NA	TRBV19	few	TRBJ1-4	CASTRQFATNEKLFF	TGTGCCAGTACCCGACAGTTTGCAACTAATGAAAAACTGTTTTTT
NA	TRBV5-1	NA	TRBJ1-4	CASSLTEGSEKLFF	TGCGCCAGCAGCTTGACGGAAGGTAGTGAAAAACTGTTTTTT
NA	TRBV9	NA	TRBJ1-5	CASSVGDTNQPQHF	TGTGCCAGCAGCGTAGGGGATACTAATCAGCCCCAGCATTTT
TRBD1	TRBV6-4	NA	TRBJ2-7	CASSDQTGLREQYF	TGTGCCAGCAGTGACCAGACAGGGCTGCGCGAGCAGTACTTC
TRBD1	TRBV29-1	NA	TRBJ1-1	CSVADRGNTEAFF	TGCAGCGTTGCGGACAGGGGGAACACTGAAGCTTTCTTT
NA	TRBV30	NA	TRBJ2-4	CACSDPRIQYF	TGTGCCTGTTCCGACCCCCGCATTCAGTACTTC
NA	TRBV7-3	NA	TRBJ1-6	CASSQYYNSPLHF	TGTGCCAGCAGTCAATATTATAATTCACCCCTCCACTTT
TRBD2	TRBV4-2	NA	TRBJ2-1	CASSKGTSGGAGSYNEQFF	TGTGCCAGCAGCAAAGGGACTAGCGGGGGGGCCGGGTCCTACAATGAGCAGTTCTTC
NA	TRBV5-6	NA	TRBJ2-3	CASSLKSAYTDTQYF	TGTGCCAGCAGCTTGAAGTCAGCATACACAGATACGCAGTATTTT
NA	TRBV5-4	NA	TRBJ2-2	CASRLFLSRRTPEDTGELFF	TGTGCCAGCCGCCTTTTTCTGTCACGCCGGACCCCGGAGGACACCGGGGAGCTGTTTTTT
TRBD1	TRBV5-1	NA	TRBJ1-3	CASSLGGLSSGNTIYF	TGCGCCAGCAGCTTAGGGGGCCTGAGCTCTGGAAACACCATATATTTT
NA	TRBV4-2	NA	TRBJ1-3	CASSQDSNSGNTIYF	TGTGCCAGCAGCCAAGACAGTAACTCTGGAAACACCATATATTTT
NA	TRBV5-1	once	TRBJ1-1	CASSLDPNTEAFF	TGCGCCAGCAGCTTAGACCCGAACACTGAAGCTTTCTTT
NA	TRBV6-6	once	TRBJ1-4	CASSYSVGNEKLFF	TGTGCCAGCAGTTATTCGGTAGGAAATGAAAAACTGTTTTTT
TRBD1	TRBV10-3	few	TRBJ1-2	CAISSRGQTVYGYTF	TGTGCCATCAGTTCCCGGGGACAGACAGTCTATGGCTACACCTTC
NA	TRBV19	NA	TRBJ2-7	CASSMGETDDEQYF	TGTGCCAGTAGTATGGGTGAGACAGACGACGAGCAGTACTTC
NA	TRBV7-9	NA	TRBJ2-2	CASRGLQSGELFF	TGTGCCAGCCGCGGGTTACAGAGCGGGGAGCTGTTTTTT
NA	TRBV12-5	NA	TRBJ2-7	CASGPEQYF	TGTGCTAGTGGCCCCGAGCAGTACTTC
TRBD1	TRBV28	NA	TRBJ1-5	CASHAGTGPNQPQHF	TGTGCCAGCCATGCCGGGACAGGGCCCAATCAGCCCCAGCATTTT
NA	TRBV28	NA	TRBJ1-2	CASSLYVGYGYTF	TGTGCCAGCAGTTTATACGTGGGCTATGGCTACACCTTC
TRBD1	TRBV9	NA	TRBJ1-1	CASSVQGAQVNTEAFF	TGTGCCAGCAGCGTACAGGGGGCGCAAGTGAACACTGAAGCTTTCTTT
TRBD2	TRBV6-6	once	TRBJ2-7	CASSYPTSGAHEQYF	TGTGCCAGCAGTTACCCGACTAGCGGGGCCCACGAGCAGTACTTC
TRBD2	TRBV5-4	NA	TRBJ2-7	CASSGSGGNYEQYF	TGTGCCAGCAGCGGGAGCGGGGGGAACTACGAGCAGTACTTC
NA	TRBV9	NA	TRBJ2-1	CASSVEGTSSHNEQFF	TGTGCCAGCAGCGTAGAGGGAACTTCTTCCCACAATGAGCAGTTCTTC
TRBD1	TRBV27	NA	TRBJ1-5	CASRGQGNQPQHF	TGTGCCAGCAGGGGACAGGGAAATCAGCCCCAGCATTTT
TRBD1	TRBV5-1	NA	TRBJ2-5	CASSLDRGQETQYF	TGCGCCAGCAGCTTGGACAGGGGGCAAGAGACCCAGTACTTC
TRBD1	TRBV27	NA	TRBJ2-4	CASRTGGTLNIQYF	TGTGCCAGCAGGACAGGGGGCACGTTAAACATTCAGTACTTC
NA	TRBV19	NA	TRBJ1-2	CASSIGEFYGYTF	TGTGCCAGTAGTATAGGGGAATTCTATGGCTACACCTTC